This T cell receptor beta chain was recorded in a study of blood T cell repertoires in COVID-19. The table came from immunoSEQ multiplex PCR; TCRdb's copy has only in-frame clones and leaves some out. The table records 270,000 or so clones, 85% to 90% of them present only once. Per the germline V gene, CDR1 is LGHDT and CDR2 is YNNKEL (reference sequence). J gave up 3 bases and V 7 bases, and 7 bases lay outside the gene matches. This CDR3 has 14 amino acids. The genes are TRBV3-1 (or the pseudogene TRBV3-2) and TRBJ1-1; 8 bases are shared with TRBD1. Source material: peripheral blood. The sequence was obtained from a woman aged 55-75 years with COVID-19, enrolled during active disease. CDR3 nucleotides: TGTGCCAGCACCAGGACAGGGATCGACACTGAAGCTTTCTTT. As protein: CASTRTGIDTEAFF.